This TCR beta chain was obtained from a study of OX40 agonist ivuxolimab in advanced cancers. The CDR3 is 14 amino acids. Germline loops: CDR1 SGDLS, CDR2 YYNGEE. Trimming shortened V by 0 bases and J by 3 bases, and 10 bases separated the two germline ends. Turning to this clone: Antigen unknown.

Study-wide findings and caveats: More expanded clones were found, on average, in CD8+ than in CD4+ T cells. Some nonresponders also had low normalized T-cell clonal expansion.

Assay: immunoSEQ multiplex PCR; the TCRdb copy retains only in-frame clones and omits some. The table shows tens of thousands of clones, with about 74% occurring only once. Material: CD4+ or CD8+ T cells sorted from blood, obtained in a trial of the OX40 agonist ivuxolimab. The receptor comes from an adult with an advanced solid tumor such as melanoma, head and neck, liver or kidney cancer. J is TRBJ2-7 and V is TRBV9; D unresolved. The CDR3 loop reads CASSVGTEFYEQYF. The DNA of the CDR3 is TGTGCCAGCAGCGTAGGAACAGAATTCTACGAGCAGTACTTC.